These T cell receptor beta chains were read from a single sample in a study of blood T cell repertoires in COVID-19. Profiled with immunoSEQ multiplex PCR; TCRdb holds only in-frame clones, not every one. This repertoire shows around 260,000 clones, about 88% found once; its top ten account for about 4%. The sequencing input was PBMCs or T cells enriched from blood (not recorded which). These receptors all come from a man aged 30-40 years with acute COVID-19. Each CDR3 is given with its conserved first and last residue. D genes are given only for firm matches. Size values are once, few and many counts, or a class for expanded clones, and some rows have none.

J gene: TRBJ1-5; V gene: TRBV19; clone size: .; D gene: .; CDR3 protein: CASNALKSGNQPQHF; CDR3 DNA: TGTGCCAGTAACGCGTTGAAGTCTGGCAATCAGCCCCAGCATTTT
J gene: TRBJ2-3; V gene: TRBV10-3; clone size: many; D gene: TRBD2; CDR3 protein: CAISESGGATDTQYF; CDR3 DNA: TGTGCCATCAGTGAGTCCGGGGGGGCCACAGATACGCAGTATTTT
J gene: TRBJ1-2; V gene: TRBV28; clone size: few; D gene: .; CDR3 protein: CASSTGGIGRGGYTF; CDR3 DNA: TGTGCCAGCAGTACCGGGGGAATTGGGAGGGGTGGCTACACCTTC
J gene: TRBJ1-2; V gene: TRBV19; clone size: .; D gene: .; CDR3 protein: CASEPGEPNYGYTF; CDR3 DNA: TGTGCCAGCGAACCCGGGGAGCCAAACTATGGCTACACCTTC
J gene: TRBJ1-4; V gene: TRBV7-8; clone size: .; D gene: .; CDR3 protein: CASSRRGIEEKLFF; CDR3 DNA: TGTGCCAGCAGCCGGCGGGGGATCGAGGAAAAACTGTTTTTT
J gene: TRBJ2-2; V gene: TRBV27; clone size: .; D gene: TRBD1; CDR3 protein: CASSLSGTGVHGELFF; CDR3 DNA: TGTGCCAGCAGTTTAAGTGGGACAGGGGTTCACGGGGAGCTGTTTTTT
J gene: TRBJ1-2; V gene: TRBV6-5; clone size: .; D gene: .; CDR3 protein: CASSYSRRWDRGYTF; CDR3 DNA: TGTGCCAGCAGTTACTCGAGGAGGTGGGATAGGGGCTACACCTTC
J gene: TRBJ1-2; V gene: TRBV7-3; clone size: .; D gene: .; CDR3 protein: CASSLTSTGTQGLYGYTF; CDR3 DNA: TGTGCCAGCAGCTTAACGTCTACTGGGACACAGGGCCTCTATGGCTACACCTTC
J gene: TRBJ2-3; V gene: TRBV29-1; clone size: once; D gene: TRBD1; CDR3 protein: CSVGSGTGRSTQYF; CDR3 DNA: TGCAGCGTTGGATCCGGGACAGGGAGGAGTACGCAGTATTTT
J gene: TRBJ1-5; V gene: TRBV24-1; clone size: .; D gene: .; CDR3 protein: CATSDAQGIGQPQHF; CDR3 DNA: TGTGCCACCAGTGATGCCCAGGGAATAGGTCAGCCCCAGCATTTT
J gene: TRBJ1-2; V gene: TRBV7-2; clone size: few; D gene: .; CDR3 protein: CASSSQKNYGYTF; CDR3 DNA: TGTGCCAGCAGCTCCCAGAAGAACTATGGCTACACCTTC
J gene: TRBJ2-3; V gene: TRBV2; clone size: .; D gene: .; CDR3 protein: CASRDGTYTDTQYF; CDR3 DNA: TGTGCCAGCAGGGACGGGACTTACACAGATACGCAGTATTTT
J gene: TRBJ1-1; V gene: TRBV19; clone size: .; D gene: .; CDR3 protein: CASTPGRFLNTEAFF; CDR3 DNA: TGTGCCAGTACCCCGGGTAGGTTTCTAAACACTGAAGCTTTCTTT
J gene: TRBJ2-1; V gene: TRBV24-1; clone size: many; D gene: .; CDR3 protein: CATASGTYNEQFF; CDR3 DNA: TGTGCCACGGCATCCGGGACCTACAATGAGCAGTTCTTC
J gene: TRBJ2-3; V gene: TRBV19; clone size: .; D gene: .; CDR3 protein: CASSINRRTDTQYF; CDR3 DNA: TGTGCCAGTAGTATCAACAGGCGGACAGATACGCAGTATTTT
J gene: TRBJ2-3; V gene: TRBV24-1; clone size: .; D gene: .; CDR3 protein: CAVQNAVGRDTQYF; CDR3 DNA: TGTGCCGTCCAAAACGCTGTCGGGAGAGATACGCAGTATTTT
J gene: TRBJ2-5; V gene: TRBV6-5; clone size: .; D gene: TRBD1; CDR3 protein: CASSYVTRGSGTQYF; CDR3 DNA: TGTGCCAGCAGTTACGTAACCAGGGGGTCAGGGACCCAGTACTTC
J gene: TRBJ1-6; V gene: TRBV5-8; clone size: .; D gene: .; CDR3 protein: CASIVGQGLKNSPLHF; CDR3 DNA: TGTGCCAGCATCGTGGGGCAGGGGTTGAAAAATTCACCCCTCCACTTT
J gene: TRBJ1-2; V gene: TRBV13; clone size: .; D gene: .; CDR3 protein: CASSSSGEGYGYTF; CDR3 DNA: TGTGCCAGCAGCTCGTCGGGGGAGGGATATGGCTACACCTTC